One and the same sample provided the 4 T cell receptor beta chains below, sequenced in a study of blood T cell repertoires in COVID-19. Sequencing was performed with immunoSEQ multiplex PCR; in TCRdb, only in-frame clones are kept and a portion is missing. The sample records about 200,000 clones, more than 75% being singletons. The sample consisted of PBMCs or T cells enriched from blood (not recorded which). These receptors all stem from a woman in her forties with acute COVID-19.

The chain links TRBV29-1 to TRBJ1-1; 9 bases match TRBD1. Losses at the gene ends were 7 bases for V and 4 bases for J; bases not matched to a gene: 7. Germline V gene sequence: CDR1 SQVTM, CDR2 ANQGSEA. The CDR3 is 13 residues long. DNA for the CDR3: TGCAGCGCTGACAGGGGGATGGTCACTGAAGCTTTCTTT. Translation gives CSADRGMVTEAFF.

CDR3 DNA: TGCGCCAGCAGCTTGGGGGACAGGGAAAAACTGTTTTTT. It is translated as CASSLGDREKLFF. The chain links TRBV5-1 to TRBJ1-4; 8 bases fit TRBD1. The CDR3 length is 13 residues. CDR1 and CDR2 (germline): SGHRS, YFSETQ. J was trimmed by 8 bases and V by 0 bases; bases with no gene match: 0.

This clone has only a few counts. A junction boundary mismatches the germline segment, possibly from a read error. The chain joins TRBV30 to TRBJ2-7, with TRBD2 as a possible D gene (5 bases). Looked up from germline, CDR1 is GTSNPN and CDR2 is SVGIG (reference sequence). This CDR3 is built from 11 residues. CDR3 in DNA: TGTGCCTGGAGTGTAAGACAAAAGGGAGACTTC. It is translated as CAWSVRQKGDF.

The chain's CDR3 is CASSMKHREYEQYF. The CDR3 region has the DNA TGTGCCAGTAGTATGAAGCACAGGGAATACGAGCAGTACTTC. The chain uses TRBV19 and TRBJ2-7; weak D call: TRBD1 (6 bases). Germline CDR1 and CDR2: LNHDA and SQIVND (reference sequence). Trimming took 3 bases from V and 4 from J, leaving 13 bases between them. This CDR3 has 14 amino acids. Combining the CDR3 with reference TRBV19 and TRBJ2-7 gives the whole variable domain DGGITQSPKYLFRKEGQNVTLSCEQNLNHDAMYWYRQDPGQGLRLIYYSQIVNDFQKGDIAEGYSVSREKKESFPLTVTSAQKNPTAFYLCASSMKHREYEQYFGPGTRLTVT.